What follows describes a single T cell receptor (beta chain). Its antigen is currently unknown. Profiling relied on immunoSEQ multiplex PCR, and the TCRdb table lists in-frame clones only, not all of them. The sample consists of under 200,000 clones, around 94% of them appearing once. The CDR3 length is 18 residues. Germline lookup yields CDR1 SNHLY and CDR2 FYNNEI. V lost 6 bases, J lost 3 bases, and 14 bases stayed unmatched. The source of the sample is a study of T cell responses to AZD1222 COVID-19 vaccine. Study-level findings and limits: Two AZD1222 doses significantly raised spike-specific TCR breadth and depth over controls. Reportedly, close to half of spike-specific TCRs are directed against unmutated variant regions. Clonal diversity was possibly underestimated; the donors were predominantly white British and more often female.

The sequencing used peripheral blood, collected 28 days after the second dose of the MenACWY control vaccine. The source is an adult who received the MenACWY meningococcal vaccine as a control. The V call is TRBV2, the J call TRBJ1-6, with 7 bases that match TRBD1. The CDR3 sequence is CASSAITTGEGYNSPLHF. For the CDR3, the DNA is TGTGCCAGCAGCGCCATTACAACAGGGGAAGGCTATAATTCACCCCTCCACTTT. Supplemented by reference TRBV2 and TRBJ1-6, the full variable domain reads EPEVTQTPSHQVTQMGQEVILRCVPISNHLYFYWYRQILGQKVEFLVSFYNNEISEKSEIFDDQFSVERPDGSNFTLKIRSTKLEDSAMYFCASSAITTGEGYNSPLHFGNGTRLTVT.